This entry lists 27 T cell receptor beta chains sequenced from one sample in a study of blood T cell repertoires in COVID-19. Assay: immunoSEQ multiplex PCR; the TCRdb copy retains only in-frame clones and omits some. Here the sample spans about 220,000 clones, about three quarters being singletons. Sequencing was performed on peripheral blood. The origin of the receptors is a woman between 65 and 79 years old with acute or convalescent COVID-19.

V gene TRBV3-1 (or the pseudogene TRBV3-2) combines with J gene TRBJ1-3; D not resolved. In germline, CDR1 is LGHDT, CDR2 YNNKEL (reference sequence). The CDR3 is 14 amino acids. The V end lost 5 bases, the J end lost 4 bases, and 12 bases lay between the germline ends. CDR3 DNA: TGTGCCAGCAGCGCGCCCCCCCTGGGAAACACCATATATTTT. Encoded protein: CASSAPPLGNTIYF.

The chain is built from TRBV3-1 (or the pseudogene TRBV3-2) and TRBJ2-5; perhaps TRBD2 as D (6 bases). Trimming shortened V by 2 bases and J by 0 bases, and 10 bases separated the two germline ends. The V gene's germline CDR1 is LGHDT and CDR2 YNNKEL (reference sequence). This CDR3 has 15 amino acids. CDR3 loop: CASSQTTGDQETQYF. Here the CDR3 DNA reads TGTGCCAGCAGCCAAACAACGGGGGACCAAGAGACCCAGTACTTC.

The chain carries TRBV11-2 and TRBJ2-5; a weak D match, TRBD2 (6 bases). CDR1 and CDR2 (germline): SGHAT, FQNNGV. The ends were cut back, 3 bases at V and 3 bases at J, with 8 bases in the middle. The CDR3 runs to 13 residues. CDR3 loop: CASSFSGKETQYF. CDR3 nucleotide sequence: TGTGCCAGCAGCTTTAGCGGAAAAGAGACCCAGTACTTC.

V is TRBV15 and J is TRBJ2-2; a weak D match, TRBD2 (5 bases). Germline values: CDR1 LNHNV, CDR2 YYDKDF (reference sequence). The germline V and J ends were trimmed by 5 bases and 4 bases, with 14 bases remaining between them. This CDR3 spans 15 amino acids. The CDR3, as DNA: TGTGCCACCAGCGAGGGCGTCACCTTCACCGGGGAGCTGTTTTTT. Its translation: CATSEGVTFTGELFF. Complete variable domain (other parts from reference TRBV15 and TRBJ2-2): DAMVIQNPRYQVTQFGKPVTLSCSQTLNHNVMYWYQQKSSQAPKLLFHYYDKDFNNEADTPDNFQSRRPNTSFCFLDIRSPGLGDTAMYLCATSEGVTFTGELFFGEGSRLTVL.

The chain recombines TRBV5-4 with TRBJ2-2; 10 nucleotides agree with TRBD2. The V segment lost 2 bases and the J segment 6 bases; nucleotides outside the gene matches: 4. The germline gives CDR1 SGHNT, CDR2 YYREEE (reference sequence). This CDR3 has 15 amino acids. DNA for the CDR3: TGTGCCAGCAGCTTTACTAGCGGGGCTGCCGGGGAGCTGTTTTTT. It yields the protein CASSFTSGAAGELFF.

This sequence joins TRBV25-1 and TRBJ2-5, with D possibly being TRBD1 (6 bases). The germline V and J ends were trimmed by 3 bases and 5 bases, with 13 bases remaining between them. CDR1 is MGHDK, CDR2 SYGVNS, per germline. The CDR3 loop spans 14 amino acids. CDR3 nucleotides: TGTGCCAGCAGTGAGCCCAGCAGGGGCGAGACCCAGTACTTC. Its translation is CASSEPSRGETQYF. Based on the CDR3 plus reference TRBV25-1 and TRBJ2-5, the full variable domain is EADIYQTPRYLVIGTGKKITLECSQTMGHDKMYWYQQDPGMELHLIHYSYGVNSTEKGDLSSESTVSRIRTEHFPLTLESARPSHTSQYLCASSEPSRGETQYFGPGTRLLVL.

The V gene is TRBV30, the J gene TRBJ1-6; D is ambiguous. The ends were cut back, 3 bases at V and 3 bases at J, with 15 bases in the middle. The CDR3 has 16 amino acids. The V gene's germline CDR1 is GTSNPN and CDR2 SVGIG (reference sequence). CDR3 residues: CAWSPLDGVYNSPLHF. CDR3 nucleotide sequence: TGTGCCTGGAGCCCTCTCGACGGGGTCTATAATTCACCCCTCCACTTT.

The chain combines TRBV21-1 with TRBJ1-2. TRBV21-1 constitutes a pseudogene. There are 14 residues in the CDR3. CDR3 protein: CASSVRASGGGFTF. In DNA, the CDR3 is TGTGCCAGCAGCGTCCGAGCGAGTGGTGGGGGGTTCACCTTC.

This clone was detected once. The J gene is TRBJ2-5, the V gene TRBV5-6; TRBD2 is a possible D gene (7 bases). Trimming left V 1 base short and J 1 base short, with 17 bases between. CDR3 length: 17 amino acids. CDR1 and CDR2 (germline): SGHDT, YYEEEE. This chain's CDR3 is CASSLNSAGAFQETQYF. The CDR3 bases are TGTGCCAGCAGCTTGAACTCGGCGGGGGCGTTCCAAGAGACCCAGTACTTC.

Of note for this clone: The identical CDR3 is also encoded by other nucleotide sequences in the sample. V is TRBV10-1 and J is TRBJ2-7, with TRBD1 matching over 10 bases. Trimming cost V 6 bases and J 6 bases; bases outside gene matches: 5. The CDR3 has 13 residues. Germline values: CDR1 WNHNN, CDR2 SYGVQD (reference sequence). The CDR3 DNA follows: TGCGCCAGCAGCCGGGACAGGGGAGGCGAGCAGTACTTC. It specifies CASSRDRGGEQYF.

CDR3 sequence reads: CASSLVDRGSEGYTF. CDR3 nucleotides: TGTGCCAGCAGCTTAGTGGACAGGGGATCGGAAGGCTACACCTTC. The J gene is TRBJ1-2, the V gene TRBV7-9; 9 bases fit TRBD1. The length of the CDR3 is 15 residues. Germline CDR1 is SEHNR and CDR2 is FQNEAQ (reference sequence). V gave up 1 base and J gave up 8 bases; unmatched junction bases: 8. The variable domain in full, with the rest retrieved from reference TRBV7-9 and TRBJ1-2, is DTGVSQNPRHKITKRGQNVTFRCDPISEHNRLYWYRQTLGQGPEFLTYFQNEAQLEKSRLLSDRFSAERPKGSFSTLEIQRTEQGDSAMYLCASSLVDRGSEGYTFGSGTRLTVV.

The chain carries TRBV6-2 or TRBV6-3 and TRBJ2-7, with unresolved D. The CDR3 consists of 12 residues. The V gene lost 2 bases and the J gene lost 3 bases, with 5 bases spanning the gap. CDR1 MNHEY and CDR2 SVGEGT come from the germline V gene. DNA of the CDR3: TGTGCCAGCAGTTACGTCAACTACGAGCAGTACTTC. Protein sequence: CASSYVNYEQYF.

This clone was seen just once. The V gene is TRBV5-4, the J gene TRBJ1-3, with 7 bases that match TRBD1. V lost 4 bases and J lost 0; bases outside the gene matches: 4. Per the germline V gene, CDR1 is SGHNT and CDR2 is YYREEE (reference sequence). The CDR3 spans 15 residues. The CDR3 DNA follows: TGTGCCAGCAGCCTAGGGGGCGCCTCTGGAAACACCATATATTTT. This encodes CASSLGGASGNTIYF.

This chain links TRBV6-5 with TRBJ1-2, with TRBD1 as a possible D gene (5 bases). With 0 bases removed from V and 7 bases from J, the gap between germline ends came to 15 bases. The germline gives CDR1 MNHEY, CDR2 SVGAGI. CDR3 size: 15 residues. The CDR3 loop is CASSYSIQEQGGYTF. The CDR3, as DNA: TGTGCCAGCAGTTACTCGATTCAGGAGCAGGGTGGCTACACCTTC.

V usage is TRBV7-2 and J usage is TRBJ1-2; TRBD1 is a possible D gene (5 bases). CDR1 is SGHTA and CDR2 is FQGNSA in the germline V gene. V lost 4 bases and J lost 1, with 16 bases in between. The CDR3 sequence is 16 residues long. As DNA, the CDR3 is TGTGCCAGCAGCTCCCAGACGGGGAGGGGTAACTATGGCTACACCTTC. It codes for CASSSQTGRGNYGYTF.

This chain connects TRBV7-2 to TRBJ2-5; tentative D call: TRBD1 (5 bases). Trimming cost V 1 base and J 7 bases, with 16 bases left between them. The germline gives CDR1 SGHTA, CDR2 FQGNSA. The CDR3 contains 15 residues. The CDR3 DNA follows: TGTGCCAGCAGCTTAGAAGCCCAGGGATTCGGGACCCAGTACTTC. This gives the protein CASSLEAQGFGTQYF.

This clone was observed a handful of times. This chain uses TRBV4-1 with TRBJ2-7, with D maybe TRBD1 (5 bases). The germline V gene has CDR1 MGHRA and CDR2 YSYEKL. V dropped 1 base and J dropped 2 bases, with 12 bases sitting between them. The CDR3 contains 15 residues. The CDR3 DNA sequence: TGCGCCAGCAGCCAAGCCTCAACAGGTGCCTACGAGCAGTACTTC. It translates to CASSQASTGAYEQYF.

The chain links TRBV11-1 to TRBJ2-5; TRBD2 matches at 13 bases. The CDR3 is 15 residues long. Germline CDR1 and CDR2: SGHAT and FQDESV (reference sequence). The V and J ends lost 5 bases and 5 bases, in that order; junction bases with no gene match: 5. The CDR3 bases are TGTGCCAGCAGCGTACCGGGACTAGCGGGGGAGACCCAGTACTTC. Protein: CASSVPGLAGETQYF.

This clone has more than one count but fewer than ten. V usage is TRBV6-2 or TRBV6-3 and J usage is TRBJ2-5; D perhaps matches TRBD2 (7 bases). Germline V gene lookup returns CDR1 MNHEY and CDR2 SVGEGT. The CDR3 is 17 residues long. V gave up 0 bases and J gave up 9 bases, with 23 bases separating them. The CDR3 is CASSYSTQRGLRGAQYF. The CDR3, as DNA: TGTGCCAGCAGTTACTCTACCCAGCGGGGTTTGAGGGGGGCCCAGTACTTC.

CDR3 bases: TGTGCCACCAGTCCTAGCGGGGGCGGATACAATGAGCAGTTCTTC. It encodes CATSPSGGGYNEQFF. The chain links TRBV24-1 to TRBJ2-1; 10 nucleotides align to TRBD2. CDR1 is KGHDR and CDR2 is SFDVKD in the germline V gene. The CDR3 has 15 residues. V shed 6 bases, J shed 4 bases, and the junction held 5 bases outside the gene matches.

The CDR3: CASSPWTSGGYEQYF. The DNA for the CDR3 is TGTGCCAGCAGCCCATGGACTAGCGGGGGCTACGAGCAGTACTTC. The chain recombines TRBV3-1 (or the pseudogene TRBV3-2) with TRBJ2-7; 13 bases are shared with TRBD2. This CDR3 spans 15 amino acids. The ends lost 4 bases at V and 3 bases at J; junction bases unmatched: 3. Germline CDR1 and CDR2: LGHDT and YNNKEL (reference sequence).

The V gene is TRBV1, the J gene TRBJ2-1; no DNA check was done on the table's D call, TRBD1. TRBV1 is deemed a pseudogene. The CDR3 is 15 amino acids. The CDR3: CTSSQEKSRNNEQFF. The CDR3 nucleotides are TGCACCAGCAGCCAAGAGAAATCCAGAAACAATGAGCAGTTCTTC.

The chain uses TRBV4-2 and TRBJ2-7; D not certain. Germline V lookup: CDR1 LGHNA, CDR2 YNFKEQ. This CDR3 spans 15 amino acids. The ends were cut back, 0 bases at V and 3 bases at J, with 12 bases in the middle. The CDR3 DNA reads as TGTGCCAGCAGCCAAGATTACGACTCCTACTACGAGCAGTACTTC. This encodes CASSQDYDSYYEQYF.

The chain is built from TRBV28 and TRBJ2-7; a possible D gene is TRBD1 (6 bases). This CDR3 has 13 amino acids. The V gene's germline CDR1 is MDHEN and CDR2 SYDVKM. The ends were cut back, 11 bases at V and 2 bases at J, with 16 bases in the middle. This chain's CDR3 is CAGGGTPTYEQYF. CDR3 DNA sequence: TGTGCCGGTGGGGGCACCCCAACCTACGAGCAGTACTTC.

The genes are TRBV5-1 and TRBJ2-7; D remains unclear. Between the trimmed V and J ends, which lost 5 bases and 2 bases, there was a span of 17 bases. Germline CDR1 reads SGHRS; CDR2 reads YFSETQ. The CDR3 has 15 residues. CDR3 loop: CASRSDPASPYEQYV. In DNA form, the CDR3 reads TGCGCCAGCAGGTCTGATCCAGCGTCTCCCTACGAGCAGTACGTC.

The chain joins TRBV5-1 to TRBJ2-5; TRBD1 aligns across 8 bases. Germline values: CDR1 SGHRS, CDR2 YFSETQ. Trimming at V came to 7 bases and at J to 4 bases, leaving 9 bases not matched to a gene. The CDR3 spans 14 residues. The CDR3 nucleotides are TGCGCCAGCGCCCCGGACAGGGATGGAGAGACCCAGTACTTC. This gives the protein CASAPDRDGETQYF.

V usage is TRBV6-5 and J usage is TRBJ1-5, with 9 bases matching TRBD1. The V gene end was trimmed by 6 bases and the J gene end by 11 bases; junction bases not matched to a gene: 8. Germline V CDR1 and CDR2: MNHEY, SVGAGI. The length of the CDR3 is 13 residues. CDR3 sequence: CASRGTGLSAQHF. As DNA, the CDR3 is TGTGCCAGCAGAGGGACAGGGTTATCAGCCCAGCATTTT.